The 16 T cell receptor beta chains below all came from one sample that was sequenced in a study of beta chain features in type 1 diabetes (dated by TCRdb to about 2018). Library generation was performed with the immunoSEQ multiplex PCR assay. The entire isolated RNA was reverse transcribed using the High Capacity cDNA Reverse Transcription Kit, and thus expressed TCRB transcripts were sequenced. What TCRdb holds here is the immuneACCESS table cut down to in-frame rearrangements. Part of the clones is not present; checked against another copy, under half of the missing clones reflect an unresolved V gene, and the others are unexplained. The sample table lists around 300,000 clones, 14% of them with a count of one. Roughly 7% of the sample lies in the top ten. The sequenced sample was central memory CD4+ T cells from blood. The source of these receptors is a young man in good health.

This rearrangement joins TRBV5-4 to TRBJ2-5; D could derive from TRBD1 or TRBD2 (5 bases each). CDR1 and CDR2 (germline): SGHNT, YYREEE (reference sequence). This CDR3 comprises 16 residues. The germline V and J ends were trimmed by 4 bases and 5 bases, with 21 bases remaining between them. The CDR3: CASSRWGSGAAETQYF. The CDR3 nucleotides read TGTGCCAGCAGCCGGTGGGGGAGCGGTGCCGCGGAGACCCAGTACTTC.

This chain links TRBV11-2 with TRBJ2-1, with D perhaps matching TRBD2 (5 bases). Germline CDR1 reads SGHAT; CDR2 reads FQNNGV. This CDR3 is built from 14 residues. Trimming removed 5 bases from V and 10 bases from J, with 18 bases in between. In DNA, the CDR3 is TGTGCCAGCAGCCCGCATCTAGCTCCAAGCGAGCAGTTCTTC. Its translation is CASSPHLAPSEQFF.

J is TRBJ2-1 and V is TRBV25-1; 8 bases are shared with TRBD2. The length of the CDR3 is 15 residues. The V gene end was trimmed by 8 bases and the J gene end by 6 bases; junction bases not matched to a gene: 12. CDR1 and CDR2 from the germline V gene are MGHDK and SYGVNS. CDR3: CASRPTAGGTNEQFF. The CDR3 bases are TGTGCCAGCCGTCCAACGGCGGGAGGAACCAATGAGCAGTTCTTC.

The chain is built from TRBV29-1 and TRBJ2-1, with 8 bases that match TRBD2. The junction had 5 bases not matched to a gene; V was cut back by 7 bases and J by 0 bases. This CDR3 has 14 residues. Per the germline V gene, CDR1 is SQVTM and CDR2 is ANQGSEA. CDR3 amino acids: CSGVAGTSYNEQFF. Written as DNA, the CDR3 is TGCAGCGGGGTAGCGGGAACCTCCTACAATGAGCAGTTCTTC.

This clone was observed a handful of times. This chain connects TRBV4-3 to TRBJ2-1, with 12 bases matching TRBD2. V lost 4 bases to trimming and J lost 8 bases; unmatched junction nucleotides: 9. The CDR3 sequence is 16 residues long. The germline V gene encodes CDR1 LGHNA and CDR2 YSLEER. The CDR3 nucleotides are TGCGCCAGCAGCCCCCTCACTAGCGGGGGGACGGATGAGCAGTTCTTC. Translation: CASSPLTSGGTDEQFF.

This clone was observed a few times. The V call is TRBV7-9, the J call TRBJ1-4, with D uncertain. V was shortened by 5 bases and J by 3 bases, with 13 bases between the two germline ends. Germline V lookup: CDR1 SEHNR, CDR2 FQNEAQ (reference sequence). The CDR3 has 15 residues. CDR3 sequence reads: CASSKAGRPNEKLFF. For the CDR3, the DNA is TGTGCCAGCAGCAAAGCGGGCAGACCTAATGAAAAACTGTTTTTT.

The rearrangement joins TRBV5-4 to TRBJ2-2; D remains unclear. Trimming removed 4 bases at V and 3 bases at J, with 7 bases between. The CDR3 has 13 residues. CDR1 is SGHNT and CDR2 is YYREEE in the germline V gene (reference sequence). Written as DNA, the CDR3 is TGTGCCAGCAGCCAATCAGACACCGGGGAGCTGTTTTTT. The encoded protein is CASSQSDTGELFF.

The J gene is TRBJ1-2, the V gene TRBV6-5; unclear D gene. The CDR3 sequence is 13 residues long. V was clipped by 2 bases and J by 1 base, with 5 bases between them. Germline V gene sequence: CDR1 MNHEY, CDR2 SVGAGI. The DNA for the CDR3 is TGTGCCAGCAGTTACGGGTATAACTATGGCTACACCTTC. Its protein is CASSYGYNYGYTF.

The V and J genes are TRBV30 and TRBJ1-3, with D unresolved. The CDR3 has 11 amino acids. Germline V lookup: CDR1 GTSNPN, CDR2 SVGIG (reference sequence). V was clipped by 4 bases and J by 4 bases, with 5 bases between them. The CDR3 DNA sequence: TGTGCCTGGACCAACGGAAACACCATATATTTT. Translating it yields CAWTNGNTIYF.

This clone came up many times. The V call is TRBV7-2, the J call TRBJ2-7; D is possibly TRBD1 (6 bases). CDR3 length: 14 amino acids. Between the trimmed V and J ends, which lost 3 bases and 9 bases, there was a span of 18 bases. From germline, CDR1 is SGHTA and CDR2 FQGNSA. The CDR3 sequence is CASSFKTDRFGQYF. DNA for the CDR3: TGTGCCAGCAGCTTCAAAACAGACAGGTTCGGGCAGTACTTC.

The J gene is TRBJ1-1, the V gene TRBV4-3, with D perhaps matching TRBD1 (6 bases). The CDR3 sequence is 13 residues long. With 8 bases removed from V and 6 bases from J, the gap between germline ends came to 16 bases. Looked up from germline, CDR1 is LGHNA and CDR2 is YSLEER. CDR3 region: CASSQAGGPEAFF. As DNA, the CDR3 is TGCGCCAGCTCCCAGGCGGGGGGCCCTGAAGCTTTCTTT.

V gene TRBV30 combines with J gene TRBJ1-1; D gene unclear. Per the germline V gene, CDR1 is GTSNPN and CDR2 is SVGIG (reference sequence). The CDR3 totals 12 residues. With 4 bases removed from V and 1 base from J, the gap between germline ends came to 7 bases. In nucleotides, the CDR3 is TGTGCCTGGATAAAATGGAACACTGAAGCTTTCTTT. The encoded protein is CAWIKWNTEAFF.

The chain carries TRBV29-1 and TRBJ1-2; D is uncertain. This CDR3 is 12 amino acids long. V was clipped by 8 bases and J by 1 base, with 11 bases between them. Per the germline V gene, CDR1 is SQVTM and CDR2 is ANQGSEA. The CDR3 reads CSSGRINYGYTF. CDR3 coding DNA: TGCAGCTCCGGACGGATTAACTATGGCTACACCTTC.

There are a few counts of this clone. This chain connects TRBV5-1 to TRBJ1-4; 8 bases map to TRBD1. In germline, CDR1 is SGHRS, CDR2 YFSETQ. CDR3 size: 14 residues. With 4 bases clipped from V and 7 bases from J, the junction kept 6 bases outside the gene matches. The chain's CDR3 is CASSAGTGGEKLFF. The DNA for the CDR3 is TGCGCCAGCAGCGCGGGGACAGGCGGTGAAAAACTGTTTTTT.

This rearrangement joins TRBV7-9 to TRBJ1-2; unclear D gene. The CDR3 is made up of 14 amino acids. The V gene lost 2 bases and the J gene lost 8 bases, with 15 bases spanning the gap. Germline lookup yields CDR1 SEHNR and CDR2 FQNEAQ (reference sequence). DNA of the CDR3: TGTGCCAGCAGCTTAATGGAGGGTAAAGGGGGCTACACCTTC. Translation gives CASSLMEGKGGYTF. Together with reference TRBV7-9 and TRBJ1-2, the CDR3 gives the full variable domain: DTGVSQNPRHKITKRGQNVTFRCDPISEHNRLYWYRQTLGQGPEFLTYFQNEAQLEKSRLLSDRFSAERPKGSFSTLEIQRTEQGDSAMYLCASSLMEGKGGYTFGSGTRLTVV.

This chain joins TRBV6-1 and TRBJ2-2; maybe TRBD1 (6 bases). The CDR3 has 17 amino acids. Trimming removed 3 bases from V and 6 bases from J, with 20 bases in between. Per the germline V gene, CDR1 is MNHNS and CDR2 is SASEGT. In DNA form, the CDR3 reads TGTGCCAGCAGTGACGGACCCGGGACATCGGGTTCCGGGGAGCTGTTTTTT. Its protein is CASSDGPGTSGSGELFF.